This T cell receptor beta chain was retrieved from a study of cytomegalovirus exposure and HLA in healthy donors. Notes on the study in general: Associated with HLA alleles at 0.05 false discovery rate in a later analysis were over 15,000 TCR beta sequences. Many donors carried some public TCRs, although rarity characterized most TCR sequences. One cluster of highly shared sequence variants probably arose as a sequencing artifact. In vitro checks showed that a few CMV-associated chains really do target CMV antigens.

PCR involved 60 Vbeta and 13 Jbeta primers. The assay was immunoSEQ multiplex PCR, and TCRdb's table has in-frame clones only and misses some. The data contain around 170,000 clones, roughly 82% of them singletons. This clone was seen a handful of times. Its target is not known. The sequenced sample consisted of PBMCs. This clonotype was sampled from a man in his forties in good health and CMV-seronegative.

The CDR3 protein is CSVEIRQGYEQYF. Here the CDR3 DNA reads TGCAGCGTTGAAATCCGACAGGGGTACGAGCAGTACTTC. The chain has TRBV29-1 and TRBJ2-7, with 8 bases lining up with TRBD1. V trimming: 2 bases; J trimming: 4 bases; junction bases outside the gene matches: 4. CDR1 is SQVTM and CDR2 is ANQGSEA in the germline V gene. This CDR3 spans 13 amino acids.